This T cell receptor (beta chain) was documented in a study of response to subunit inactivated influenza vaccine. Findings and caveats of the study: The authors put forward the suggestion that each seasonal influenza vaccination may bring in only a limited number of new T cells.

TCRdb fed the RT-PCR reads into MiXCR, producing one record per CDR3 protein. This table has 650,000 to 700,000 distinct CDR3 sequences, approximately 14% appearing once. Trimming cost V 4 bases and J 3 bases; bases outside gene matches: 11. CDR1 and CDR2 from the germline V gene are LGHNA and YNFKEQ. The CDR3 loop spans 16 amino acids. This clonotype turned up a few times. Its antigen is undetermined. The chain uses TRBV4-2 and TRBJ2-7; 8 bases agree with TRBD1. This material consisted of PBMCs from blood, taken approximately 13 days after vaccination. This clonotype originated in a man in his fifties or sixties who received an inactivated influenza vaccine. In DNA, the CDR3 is TGTGCCAGCAGCCTAACATCGGGACAGGTCCGCTACGAGCAGTACTTC. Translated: CASSLTSGQVRYEQYF.